The 16 T cell receptor beta chains below come from one sample, sequenced in a study of control samples from healthy donors and cancer patients (dated by TCRdb to the early 2020s). Preparation of the library involved the immunoSEQ multiplex PCR assay. Imported from immuneACCESS, the table was reduced by TCRdb to in-frame sequences with V and J called. These copies leave out some clones; in studies compared against another copy, an unresolved V gene accounts for under half, and the cause of the remainder is not known. This sample comprises under 85,000 clones, 75% to 85% of them detected only once. The ten largest make up around a tenth of the sample. Sequencing input: PBMCs. The source is a man aged 55-75 years with head and neck cancer.

The chain uses TRBV5-5 and TRBJ1-3, with D unresolved. The V gene's germline CDR1 is SGHKS and CDR2 YYEKEE (reference sequence). V was trimmed by 0 bases and J by 7 bases, leaving 17 bases between them. The CDR3 has 16 residues. The DNA for the CDR3 is TGTGCCAGCAGCTTGGCCCCGCTCGAAGCGGGGAACACCATATATTTT. This sequence encodes CASSLAPLEAGNTIYF.

To note about this clone: An end of the junction does not agree with germline; a read error may underlie this. The same CDR3 is also encoded by other DNA sequences in this sample. The chain joins TRBV7-2 to TRBJ1-2; D unclear. Per the germline V gene, CDR1 is SGHTA and CDR2 is FQGNSA. The CDR3 is made up of 14 amino acids. The CDR3 nucleotides are TGTGCCAGCAGCTTAGAGTCCAGAATCTATGGCTACACTTTC. It translates to CASSLESRIYGYTF.

This clone was seen more than once but under ten times. The V call is TRBV5-6, the J call TRBJ2-5; D unclear. V gave up 5 bases and J gave up 1 base, with 15 bases separating them. CDR1 is SGHDT, CDR2 YYEEEE, per germline. This CDR3 is 15 amino acids long. CDR3 sequence reads: CASSSIGRAQETQYF. The DNA for the CDR3 is TGTGCCAGCAGTTCGATCGGACGGGCCCAAGAGACCCAGTACTTC. Full variable domain (missing parts from reference TRBV5-6 and TRBJ2-5): DAGVTQSPTHLIKTRGQQVTLRCSPKSGHDTVSWYQQALGQGPQFIFQYYEEEERQRGNFPDRFSGHQFPNYSSELNVNALLLGDSALYLCASSSIGRAQETQYFGPGTRLLVL.

The chain carries TRBV2 and TRBJ1-5; 7 bases are a match to TRBD1. The CDR3 has 14 residues. Germline CDR1 reads SNHLY; CDR2 reads FYNNEI. V trimming: 6 bases; J trimming: 6 bases; junction bases outside the gene matches: 8. The DNA for the CDR3 is TGTGCCAGCAGCTATGACAGGGTACCTCAGCCCCAGCATTTT. It codes for CASSYDRVPQPQHF.

This chain uses TRBV18 with TRBJ1-1; D gene uncertain. Trimming took off 3 bases at V and 7 bases at J, with 9 bases between the two ends. Per the germline V gene, CDR1 is KGHSH and CDR2 is LQKENI. The CDR3 contains 12 residues. CDR3 sequence: CASSPGGNEAFF. As DNA, the CDR3 is TGTGCCAGCTCACCCGGCGGAAATGAAGCTTTCTTT.

The chain couples TRBV30 to TRBJ1-3; tentatively, D is TRBD1 (6 bases). The V end lost 4 bases, the J end lost 3 bases, and 10 bases lay between the germline ends. The CDR3 totals 13 residues. The germline V gene has CDR1 GTSNPN and CDR2 SVGIG (reference sequence). The CDR3 DNA reads as TGTGCCTGGACCCGGGACATTGGAAACACCATATATTTT. Translated: CAWTRDIGNTIYF.

This sequence joins TRBV19 and TRBJ2-2; a possible D gene is TRBD2 (6 bases). Germline CDR1 is LNHDA and CDR2 is SQIVND (reference sequence). The length of the CDR3 is 16 residues. V lost 10 bases and J lost 4, with 22 bases in between. CDR3 sequence reads: CATRGRGEVGTGELFF. CDR3 coding DNA: TGTGCCACCCGAGGTCGCGGGGAAGTGGGCACCGGGGAGCTGTTTTTT. The full variable domain, with the rest looked up from reference TRBV19 and TRBJ2-2, is DGGITQSPKYLFRKEGQNVTLSCEQNLNHDAMYWYRQDPGQGLRLIYYSQIVNDFQKGDIAEGYSVSREKKESFPLTVTSAQKNPTAFYLCATRGRGEVGTGELFFGEGSRLTVL.

The chain links TRBV7-2 to TRBJ1-3; tentative D call: TRBD1 (5 bases). V dropped 3 bases and J dropped 4 bases, with 7 bases sitting between them. Germline V gives CDR1 SGHTA, CDR2 FQGNSA. This CDR3 contains 13 residues. The CDR3 DNA is TGTGCCAGCAGCTTGACAGCAGGAAACACCATATATTTT. This sequence encodes CASSLTAGNTIYF. Full variable domain (missing parts from reference TRBV7-2 and TRBJ1-3): GAGVSQSPSNKVTEKGKDVELRCDPISGHTALYWYRQSLGQGLEFLIYFQGNSAPDKSGLPSDRFSAERTGGSVSTLTIQRTQQEDSAVYLCASSLTAGNTIYFGEGSWLTVV.

The gene calls are TRBV5-1 and TRBJ2-7, with 9 nucleotides matching TRBD1. Germline-derived CDR1 and CDR2 are SGHRS and YFSETQ. The CDR3 has 15 amino acids. V shed 1 base and J 0 bases; nucleotides not matched to a gene: 2. The CDR3 sequence is CASSLLTGGSYEQYF. For the CDR3, the DNA is TGCGCCAGCAGCTTGTTGACAGGGGGCTCCTACGAGCAGTACTTC.

The chain carries TRBV6-1 and TRBJ1-2, with D perhaps TRBD1 (5 bases). Between the trimmed V and J ends, which lost 1 base and 4 bases, there was a span of 16 bases. The CDR3 sequence is 16 residues long. Germline V gene lookup returns CDR1 MNHNS and CDR2 SASEGT. CDR3 in amino acids: CASSEVDSPLGYGYTF. The CDR3, as DNA: TGTGCCAGCAGTGAAGTAGACAGTCCTTTAGGCTATGGCTACACCTTC.

The chain recombines TRBV2 with TRBJ2-7; 9 bases are a match to TRBD2. The CDR3 extends over 14 amino acids. Germline V gene sequence: CDR1 SNHLY, CDR2 FYNNEI. V lost 6 bases to trimming and J lost 5 bases; unmatched junction nucleotides: 8. The CDR3 DNA reads as TGTGCCAGCAGGATTAGCGGGAGAATCGACGAGCAGTACTTC. This encodes CASRISGRIDEQYF.

V and J are TRBV7-9 and TRBJ2-7, with 9 bases lining up with TRBD1. V trimming: 1 base; J trimming: 5 bases; junction bases outside the gene matches: 9. Germline V lookup: CDR1 SEHNR, CDR2 FQNEAQ (reference sequence). This CDR3 region has 16 residues. The CDR3 protein is CASSLVGGTGSNEQYF. Here the CDR3 DNA reads TGTGCCAGCAGCTTAGTGGGCGGGACAGGGAGCAACGAGCAGTACTTC.

This clone turned up a few times. The rearrangement links TRBV6-2 or TRBV6-3 to TRBJ2-5; D possibly corresponds to TRBD2 (5 bases). Deletions cut 2 bases from V and 3 bases from J, with 19 bases between. The CDR3 has 17 amino acids. The germline V gene has CDR1 MNHEY and CDR2 SVGEGT. CDR3 coding DNA: TGTGCCAGCAGTTACCCCGGAGCCCGGAGAGGGAAAGAGACCCAGTACTTC. Translated, it gives CASSYPGARRGKETQYF.

The chain combines TRBV5-1 with TRBJ2-7; D remains unclear. The V and J ends lost 0 bases and 4 bases respectively, with 8 bases between them. Germline assignment: CDR1 SGHRS and CDR2 YFSETQ. The CDR3 length is 13 residues. The CDR3 spells CASSLATGYEQYF. The CDR3 nucleotides are TGCGCCAGCAGCTTGGCCACGGGTTACGAGCAGTACTTC.

The chain is built from TRBV7-6 and TRBJ2-1, with 9 bases lining up with TRBD1. The CDR3 sequence is 14 residues long. Germline CDR1 is SGHVS and CDR2 is FNYEAQ. V gave up 4 bases and J gave up 4 bases; unmatched junction bases: 2. DNA of the CDR3: TGTGCCAGCAGCTCCGGGACAGGGTACAATGAGCAGTTCTTC. Its translation is CASSSGTGYNEQFF.

The chain has TRBV18 and TRBJ1-1, with 8 bases matching TRBD1. The CDR3 consists of 15 residues. Germline V CDR1 and CDR2: KGHSH, LQKENI. Trimming took 4 bases from V and 4 from J; bases not matched to a gene: 8. CDR3 DNA sequence: TGTGCCAGCTCACTCCTTCAGGGGGCCGGCACTGAAGCTTTCTTT. It specifies CASSLLQGAGTEAFF.